Below, 20 T cell receptor beta chains from the same sample are listed, as sequenced in a study of OX40 agonist ivuxolimab in advanced cancers. Profiled with immunoSEQ multiplex PCR; TCRdb holds only in-frame clones, not every one. The table lists 100,000 to 150,000 clones, about 93% of them singletons. Sequenced here: CD4+ or CD8+ T cells sorted from blood, sampled in a trial of the OX40 agonist ivuxolimab. The receptors shown here come from an adult with an advanced solid tumor such as melanoma, head and neck, liver or kidney cancer.

Only a few counts were recorded for this clone. The CDR3 sequence is CASKGNTNYGYTF. As DNA, the CDR3 is TGTGCCAGCAAGGGCAATACTAACTATGGCTACACCTTC. This rearrangement joins TRBV2 to TRBJ1-2, with unresolved D. The CDR3 is made up of 13 amino acids. V shed 7 bases and J shed 0 bases, with 9 bases lying between them. From germline, CDR1 is SNHLY and CDR2 FYNNEI.

This clone was seen once. The same CDR3 arises from other DNA sequences in this sample as well. The chain has TRBV6-1 and TRBJ2-7; the D gene is possibly TRBD1 (6 bases). Trimming pared 2 bases from V and 4 bases from J, leaving 6 bases between. CDR1 is MNHNS and CDR2 is SASEGT in the germline V gene. CDR3 size: 12 residues. CDR3 in DNA: TGTGCCAGCAGTGAAAGGGGGTACGAGCAGTACTTC. Its translation: CASSERGYEQYF.

CDR3 loop: CASSRDRTYGYTF. CDR3 nucleotide sequence: TGTGCCAGCAGCCGGGACAGGACCTATGGCTACACCTTC. This chain connects TRBV5-4 to TRBJ1-2, with 8 positions matching TRBD1. V trimming: 4 bases; J trimming: 4 bases; junction bases outside the gene matches: 3. The CDR3 consists of 13 residues. Germline V gene data show CDR1 as SGHNT and CDR2 as YYREEE (reference sequence).

The chain joins TRBV4-1 to TRBJ1-3, with no clear D. Trimming removed 2 bases at V and 4 bases at J, with 3 bases between. This CDR3 is built from 12 residues. CDR1 and CDR2 (germline): MGHRA, YSYEKL. The DNA for the CDR3 is TGCGCCAGCAGCCAAAAGGGAAACACCATATATTTT. This gives the protein CASSQKGNTIYF.

The chain recombines TRBV9 with TRBJ1-2, with 7 nucleotides matching TRBD1. The trim removed 5 bases at V and 4 bases at J, leaving 11 bases unmatched. The V gene's germline CDR1 is SGDLS and CDR2 YYNGEE. The CDR3 runs 15 residues. CDR3 residues: CASRDHNRGGYGYTF. The CDR3 DNA sequence: TGTGCCAGCAGGGACCACAACAGGGGCGGCTATGGCTACACCTTC.

This chain links TRBV6-6 with TRBJ2-7; TRBD1 matches 8 bases. Germline V gene data show CDR1 as MNHNY and CDR2 as SVGAGI (reference sequence). This CDR3 has 16 residues. Trimming at V came to 5 bases and at J to 3 bases, leaving 12 bases not matched to a gene. CDR3 sequence reads: CASSRKTGATLYEQYF. In DNA form, the CDR3 reads TGTGCCAGCAGTCGGAAGACAGGGGCTACACTCTACGAGCAGTACTTC.

The CDR3 DNA follows: TGTGCCACCAGCAGAGCCAGAGGGGGCGAAGGTGGCTACACCTTC. Protein product: CATSRARGGEGGYTF. The chain recombines TRBV15 with TRBJ1-2; TRBD1 agrees at 7 bases. Germline V gives CDR1 LNHNV, CDR2 YYDKDF (reference sequence). This CDR3 region has 15 residues. The V segment lost 1 base and the J segment 7 bases; nucleotides outside the gene matches: 9.

This chain uses TRBV5-1 with TRBJ1-1; D is undetermined. The CDR3 contains 13 residues. V gave up 5 bases and J gave up 7 bases, with 15 bases separating them. In germline, CDR1 is SGHRS, CDR2 YFSETQ. The CDR3 nucleotides read TGCGCCAGCAGTCCCGGTCCGCCAGGTGAAGCTTTCTTT. Translating it yields CASSPGPPGEAFF.

The rearrangement uses TRBV5-1 and TRBJ2-7, with D tentatively TRBD2 (6 bases). The V end lost 5 bases, the J end lost 6 bases, and 18 bases lay between the germline ends. Germline-derived CDR1 and CDR2 are SGHRS and YFSETQ. The CDR3 loop spans 14 amino acids. The CDR3, as DNA: TGCGCCAGCAGTCAAAATTTTGGGGGGAGCGAGCAGTACTTC. This encodes CASSQNFGGSEQYF.

V gene TRBV7-2 combines with J gene TRBJ1-2; the D gene is possibly TRBD1 (6 bases). CDR1 is SGHTA and CDR2 is FQGNSA in the germline V gene. V was pared by 2 bases and J by 4 bases, with 17 bases between. The CDR3 extends over 16 amino acids. The CDR3 protein is CASSLISGGAGYGYTF. CDR3 nucleotides: TGTGCCAGCAGCTTAATTTCGGGGGGGGCCGGCTATGGCTACACCTTC.

The chain joins TRBV13 to TRBJ2-7; 8 bases line up with TRBD2. There are 16 residues in the CDR3. The trim removed 2 bases at V and 6 bases at J, leaving 12 bases unmatched. CDR1 PRHDT and CDR2 FYEKMQ come from the germline V gene (reference sequence). As DNA, the CDR3 is TGTGCCAGCAGCTTACGGGAACGGGGGGGCCCGCTCGAGCAGTACTTC. It specifies CASSLRERGGPLEQYF.

This clone was seen just once. The chain has TRBV28 and TRBJ1-1; D gene uncertain. The ends were cut back, 2 bases at V and 5 bases at J, with 12 bases in the middle. CDR1 and CDR2 (germline): MDHEN, SYDVKM. The CDR3 extends over 14 amino acids. CDR3 protein: CASSLVGSRTEAFF. The CDR3 DNA reads TGTGCCAGCAGTTTAGTGGGCAGTAGGACTGAAGCTTTCTTT.

The chain is built from TRBV29-1 and TRBJ2-7; the match to TRBD2 covers 9 bases. CDR1 is SQVTM and CDR2 is ANQGSEA in the germline V gene. This CDR3 has 13 residues. Trimming removed 7 bases from V and 2 bases from J; junction bases left unmatched: 6. The CDR3 nucleotides read TGCAGCGGGTTGGCTAGCGGGACCTACGAGCAGTACTTC. This sequence encodes CSGLASGTYEQYF.

The genes are TRBV5-6 and TRBJ2-1, with TRBD2 identical over 11 bases. The V gene's germline CDR1 is SGHDT and CDR2 YYEEEE. V lost 4 bases to trimming and J lost 0 bases; unmatched junction nucleotides: 6. The CDR3 covers 17 residues. The CDR3 spells CASSKFGTSGSYNEQFF. CDR3 sequence (DNA): TGTGCCAGCAGCAAATTCGGGACTAGCGGCTCCTACAATGAGCAGTTCTTC.

This sequence joins TRBV7-3 and TRBJ2-7, with TRBD2 identical over 11 bases. This CDR3 has 14 amino acids. CDR1 and CDR2 from the germline V gene are SGHTA and FQGTGA. J was trimmed by 5 bases and V by 4 bases; bases with no gene match: 4. Here the CDR3 reads CASSYGTSGDEQYF. The CDR3 region has the DNA TGTGCCAGCAGCTACGGGACTAGCGGAGACGAGCAGTACTTC.

The chain links TRBV10-1 to TRBJ2-3; D may be TRBD1 or TRBD2 (6 bases each). V was pared by 7 bases and J by 0 bases, with 11 bases between. The length of the CDR3 is 14 residues. Germline-derived CDR1 and CDR2 are WNHNN and SYGVQD (reference sequence). For the CDR3, the DNA is TGCGCCAGCACCGGGGGCACGAGCACAGATACGCAGTATTTT. Protein product: CASTGGTSTDTQYF.

Comments on this clone: In the same sample, other DNA sequences code for this CDR3. The gene calls are TRBV7-2 and TRBJ1-1; 8 bases are shared with TRBD1. The CDR3 has 13 residues. The ends lost 3 bases at V and 4 bases at J; junction bases unmatched: 1. CDR1 is SGHTA and CDR2 is FQGNSA in the germline V gene. CDR3 in amino acids: CASSFTGGTEAFF. CDR3 coding DNA: TGTGCCAGCAGCTTTACAGGGGGCACTGAAGCTTTCTTT.

J is TRBJ2-7 and V is TRBV29-1, with 10 bases fitting TRBD1. CDR1 and CDR2 from the germline V gene are SQVTM and ANQGSEA. There are 15 residues in the CDR3. The V gene end was trimmed by 6 bases and the J gene end by 5 bases; junction bases not matched to a gene: 13. The CDR3 sequence: CSVGTPGQGFDEQYF. In DNA, the CDR3 is TGCAGCGTGGGGACACCGGGACAGGGGTTCGACGAGCAGTACTTC.

The chain's CDR3 is CASSPPRADSYNEQFF. The CDR3 DNA reads as TGCGCCAGCAGCCCTCCTAGGGCGGACTCCTACAATGAGCAGTTCTTC. This chain links TRBV4-1 with TRBJ2-1; D remains unclear. V lost 4 bases, J lost 0 bases, and 13 bases lay in between. This CDR3 has 16 residues. In germline, CDR1 is MGHRA, CDR2 YSYEKL.

The CDR3 coding sequence is TGCGCCAGCAGCCCCCGGGGGGGCCAAACGCAGGGCGAAAAACTGTTTTTT. Its translation is CASSPRGGQTQGEKLFF. The rearrangement uses TRBV4-3 and TRBJ1-4; D is possibly TRBD1 (6 bases). Trimming took off 4 bases at V and 8 bases at J, with 23 bases between the two ends. From germline, CDR1 is LGHNA and CDR2 YSLEER. CDR3 length: 17 residues.